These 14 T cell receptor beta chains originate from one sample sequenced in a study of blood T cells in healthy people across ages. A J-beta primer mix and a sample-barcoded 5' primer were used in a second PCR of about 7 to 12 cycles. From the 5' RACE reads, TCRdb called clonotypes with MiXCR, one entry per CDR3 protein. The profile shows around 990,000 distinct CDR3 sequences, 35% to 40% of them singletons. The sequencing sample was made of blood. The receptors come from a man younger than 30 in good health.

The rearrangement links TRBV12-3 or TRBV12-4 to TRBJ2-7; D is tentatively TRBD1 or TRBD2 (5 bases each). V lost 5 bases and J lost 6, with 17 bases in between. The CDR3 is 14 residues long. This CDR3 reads CASSPGQGWPEQYF. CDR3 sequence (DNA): TGTGCCAGCAGTCCGGGGCAGGGCTGGCCCGAGCAGTACTTC.

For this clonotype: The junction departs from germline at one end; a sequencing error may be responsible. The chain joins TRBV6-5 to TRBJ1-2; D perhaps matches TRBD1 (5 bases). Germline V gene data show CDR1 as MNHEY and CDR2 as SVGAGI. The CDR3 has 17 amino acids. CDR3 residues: CASSYSKDSWDGYGCTF. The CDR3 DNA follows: TGTGCCAGCAGTTACTCGAAAGATTCATGGGACGGCTATGGCTGCACCTTC.

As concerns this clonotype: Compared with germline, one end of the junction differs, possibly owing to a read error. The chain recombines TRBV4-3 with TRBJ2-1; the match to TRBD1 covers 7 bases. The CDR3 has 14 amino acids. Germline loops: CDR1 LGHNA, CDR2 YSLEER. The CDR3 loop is CAGSQTGLYNEQFF. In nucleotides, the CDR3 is TGCGCCGGCAGCCAGACAGGGCTATACAATGAGCAGTTCTTC.

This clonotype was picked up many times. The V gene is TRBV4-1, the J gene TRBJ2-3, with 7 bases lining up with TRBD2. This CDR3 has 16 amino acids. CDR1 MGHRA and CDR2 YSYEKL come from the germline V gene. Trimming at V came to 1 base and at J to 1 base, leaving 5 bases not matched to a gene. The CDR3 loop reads CASSQGPSGRTDTQYF. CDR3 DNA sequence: TGCGCCAGCAGCCAAGGTCCTAGCGGCCGCACAGATACGCAGTATTTT.

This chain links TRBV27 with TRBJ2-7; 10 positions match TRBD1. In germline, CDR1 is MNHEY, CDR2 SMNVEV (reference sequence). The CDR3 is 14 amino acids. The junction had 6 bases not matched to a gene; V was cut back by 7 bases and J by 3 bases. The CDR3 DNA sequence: TGTGCCAGCAAGAGACAGGGGGCTCACTACGAGCAGTACTTC. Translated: CASKRQGAHYEQYF.

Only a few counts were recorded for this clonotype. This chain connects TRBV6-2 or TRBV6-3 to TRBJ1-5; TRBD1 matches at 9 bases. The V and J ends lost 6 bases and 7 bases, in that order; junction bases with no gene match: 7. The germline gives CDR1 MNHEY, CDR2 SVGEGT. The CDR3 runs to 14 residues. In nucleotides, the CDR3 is TGTGCCAGCAGGACGACAGGGGGTAGACAGCCCCAGCATTTT. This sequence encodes CASRTTGGRQPQHF.

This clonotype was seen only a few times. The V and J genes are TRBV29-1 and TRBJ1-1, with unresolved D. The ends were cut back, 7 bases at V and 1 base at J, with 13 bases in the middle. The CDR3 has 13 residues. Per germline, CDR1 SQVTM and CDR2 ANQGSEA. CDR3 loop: CSGEWGANTEAFF. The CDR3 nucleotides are TGCAGCGGGGAATGGGGAGCGAACACTGAAGCTTTCTTT.

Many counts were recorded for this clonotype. In nucleotides, the CDR3 is TGTGCCATTGACTCTGGGGCCAACGTCCTGACTTTC. The encoded protein is CAIDSGANVLTF. V is TRBV10-3 and J is TRBJ2-6; D gene uncertain. Germline CDR1 is ENHRY and CDR2 is SYGVKD. V dropped 9 bases and J dropped 0 bases, with 3 bases sitting between them. The CDR3 sequence is 12 residues long.

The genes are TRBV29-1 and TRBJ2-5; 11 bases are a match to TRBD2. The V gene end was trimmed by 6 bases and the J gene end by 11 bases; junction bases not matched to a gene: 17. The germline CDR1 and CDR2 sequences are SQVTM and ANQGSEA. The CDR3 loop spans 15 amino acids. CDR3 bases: TGCAGCGTGATAATAGCGGGGGGGGTCCACAATGAGCAGTACTTC. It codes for CSVIIAGGVHNEQYF.

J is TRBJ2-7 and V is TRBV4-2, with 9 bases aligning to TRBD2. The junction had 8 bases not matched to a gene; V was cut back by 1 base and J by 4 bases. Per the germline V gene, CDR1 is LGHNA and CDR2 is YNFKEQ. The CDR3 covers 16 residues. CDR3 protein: CASSQVAGDILYEQYF. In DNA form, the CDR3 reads TGTGCCAGCAGCCAAGTAGCGGGGGACATACTTTACGAGCAGTACTTC.

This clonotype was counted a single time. The CDR3 DNA is TGTGCCACCTTCGAGGAGTCTAGCACAGATACGCAGTATTTT. Translated: CATFEESSTDTQYF. The chain joins TRBV28 to TRBJ2-3, with D hard to call. The CDR3 extends over 14 amino acids. With 10 bases removed from V and 0 bases from J, the gap between germline ends came to 14 bases. From germline, CDR1 is MDHEN and CDR2 SYDVKM. The full variable domain, completed using reference TRBV28 and TRBJ2-3, is DVKVTQSSRYLVKRTGEKVFLECVQDMDHENMFWYRQDPGLGLRLIYFSYDVKMKEKGDIPEGYSVSREKKERFSLILESASTNQTSMYLCATFEESSTDTQYFGPGTRLTVL.

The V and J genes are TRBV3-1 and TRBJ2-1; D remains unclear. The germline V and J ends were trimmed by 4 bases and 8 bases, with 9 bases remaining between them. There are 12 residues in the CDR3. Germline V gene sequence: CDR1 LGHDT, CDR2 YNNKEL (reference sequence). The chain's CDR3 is CASSPASYEQFF. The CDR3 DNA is TGTGCCAGCAGCCCAGCGAGCTATGAGCAGTTCTTC.

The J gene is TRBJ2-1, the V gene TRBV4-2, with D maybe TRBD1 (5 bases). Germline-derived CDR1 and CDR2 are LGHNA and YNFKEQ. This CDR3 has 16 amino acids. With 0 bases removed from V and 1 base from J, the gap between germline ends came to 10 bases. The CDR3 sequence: CASSQDKAGSYNEQFF. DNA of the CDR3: TGTGCCAGCAGCCAAGATAAAGCAGGGTCCTACAATGAGCAGTTCTTC.

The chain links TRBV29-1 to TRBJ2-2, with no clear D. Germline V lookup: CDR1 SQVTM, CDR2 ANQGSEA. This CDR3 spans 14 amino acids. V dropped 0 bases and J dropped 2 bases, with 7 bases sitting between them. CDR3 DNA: TGCAGCGTTGAAGATCGAAGCAACACCGGGGAGCTGTTTTTT. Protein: CSVEDRSNTGELFF.